The sequence of this TCR beta chain was determined in a study of cytomegalovirus exposure and HLA in healthy donors. CDR1 and CDR2 from the germline V gene are MGHRA and YSYEKL. The CDR3 covers 18 residues. J gave up 5 bases and V 4 bases, and 18 bases lay outside the gene matches. PCR primers comprised 60 Vbeta and 13 Jbeta primers. Generated by immunoSEQ multiplex PCR, the TCRdb table keeps only in-frame clones and is missing some. The sample yields 95,000 to 150,000 clones, around 77% seen once. The specimen was PBMCs. This rearrangement joins TRBV4-1 to TRBJ2-3; 7 bases fit TRBD2. This clonotype was sampled from a woman between 35 and 50 years old in good health and CMV-seropositive. In DNA form, the CDR3 reads TGCGCCAGCAGCCTCAGAGAGACTAGCCGTATTTCCGGAGATACGCAGTATTTT. Translating gives CASSLRETSRISGDTQYF.